The text below deals with one T cell receptor (beta chain). The sample belongs to a study of blood T cell repertoires in COVID-19. Looking at the study overall: Cohort 3 recovery required two negative PCRs, clearance, or symptom resolution.

Original handling: Amplified reference gene primers provided the basis for estimating nucleated cell counts. The method was immunoSEQ multiplex PCR; TCRdb's version includes in-frame clones alone and lacks a portion of them. V, J and clone size reflect that table, while D and trimming were determined from the DNA. This sample has more than 120,000 clones, with about 80% found just once. Participants were aged about 18 to 95 years, lived in under 30 US areas, and enrolled virtually. CDR3 length: 18 amino acids. V lost 1 base to trimming and J lost 0 bases; unmatched junction nucleotides: 13. CDR1 GTSNPN and CDR2 SVGIG come from the germline V gene (reference sequence).

This TCR came from a middle-aged man in a cohort exposed to, infected with or recovered from COVID-19 (not recorded which). Sequenced input: PBMCs or T cells enriched from blood (not recorded which). The chain links TRBV30 to TRBJ1-1; 8 bases agree with TRBD1. CDR3 bases: TGTGCCTGGAGTGCTGGTCCGGGACAGGTGAACATGAACACTGAAGCTTTCTTT. The encoded protein is CAWSAGPGQVNMNTEAFF.